Listed here is a single TCR beta chain. This clonotype turned up a few times. Which antigen it targets is not known. The sample holds no much larger clone one base away, and base qualities are not on file. This sample is drawn from a study of identical twins (dated by TCRdb to the mid-2010s). Broadly, across the study: The study deep-sequenced TCR alpha and beta repertoires from monozygotic twins, unrelated adults of various ages and cord blood to test whether fetal clonotypes persist. Replicate twin experiments were performed at different times using different library preparation protocols to rule out contamination. General conclusions and limits of the study: Conclusions relied on cross-sectional statistical analysis, since the same donors could not be followed over many years. Zero-insertion analyses could be partly confounded by invariant T cells such as MAIT and iNKT, though diverse VJ usage argued against such confounding for most clonotypes. Abundant cord blood beta clonotypes had fewer insertions, young adult naive repertoires showed a similar but weaker trend, and memory repertoires showed no such trend. The excess sharing between twins in beta out-of-frame sequences was weaker because fewer shared sequences reduced the signal-to-noise ratio. Compared with coincidental sharing between unrelated individuals, an excess of low generation-probability sequences was observed among out-of-frame TCR alpha sequences shared between twins. Recombination models systematically underestimated out-of-frame TCR alpha sharing in monozygotic twins but agreed with sharing between unrelated individuals.

Library preparation used 5' RACE. Sequencing took place on an Illumina HiSeq 2000. A universal primer binding site was introduced by template switching, and a unique molecular identifier was present in the final cDNA, enabling accurate counting of TCR cDNA molecules. Specific primers in the conserved constant-segment region were used to synthesize first-strand cDNA for the TCR alpha and beta chains. Each cDNA library was double barcoded, with a SMART-Mk sample barcode plus Illumina barcodes, to control for contamination. TruSeq adapter sequences and Illumina sample barcodes were added in two successive PCR steps. TCR alpha and beta cDNA libraries were sequenced on the Illumina HiSeq platform with custom primers. In the paper's pipeline: Raw reads were processed with MiGEC to extract unique molecular identifiers, and MiXCR was used to determine CDR3 positions. Recombination models were inferred per individual with the repgenHMM and IGoR tools using an EM algorithm. Shared clonotype analysis was performed with the tcR package in R, normalizing sharing by the product of cloneset sizes. Out-of-frame nonproductive sequences were analyzed to study raw recombination free of thymic and clonal selection effects. TCRdb ran its own pipeline on the public reads, namely fastp trimming at Q25 and MiXCR clone calling, and kept in-frame beta chains. Merged by CDR3 protein, the rows form single entries marked with the most common genes and DNA. TCRdb, not the original authors, processed these V and J calls. In all, the sample holds 520,000 or so distinct CDR3 sequences, and 22% of those were seen once. Together, the top ten hold about 0.99% of the sample.

All donors were healthy Caucasians. The twin cohort comprised three pairs of female monozygotic twins, all aged about 18 to 29 years. CD4+ and CD8+ T cell populations were isolated with positive isolation kits from Invitrogen. These data are also associated with another study on T cells expressing NK-cell markers. As described in the second report: Fewer than ten donors provided sorted CD3+CD56+NKG2C+, CD3+CD56+NKG2C- and CD3+CD56-NKG2C+ T-cell subsets, whose TCR beta-chain repertoires were profiled. Seven of the eight sequenced donors were HCMV-seropositive and one was HCMV-seronegative. To restrict sorting to alphabetaTCR-expressing T cells, an anti-gammadeltaTCR antibody was added in several experiments. In several donors, the dominant CD3+CD56+NKG2C+ clonotypes ranked among the top 10 CD8+ clonotypes, making up roughly 1.0-7.0% of CD8+ T cells. Those dominant clonotypes were again the most abundant among CD3+CD56-NKG2C+ cells in a handful of donors, at roughly 28.3-65%. Whether the expanded NKG2C-expressing T cell clones were specific for HCMV antigens was left unclear. All eight donors whose samples were sequenced were randomly selected healthy volunteers, three of them men and five women. HCMV-specific IgG was detected in serum with a commercial ELISA kit to determine HCMV serostatus. MIGEC was used to demultiplex reads and group the reads by UMI, and MiTCR was used to assemble and quantify clonotypes. To exclude erroneous sequences, any TCR cDNA sequence not supported by at least two reads was discarded. The tcR package was used for downstream repertoire analysis, with clonotypes matched between fractions based on CDR3 nucleotide sequence plus V segment. Antigen specificity was annotated against VDJdb with VDJmatch, allowing one amino acid substitution in CDR3.

The sample comprised CD4+ T cells sorted from blood. The TCR sequence derives from a woman aged 18-30 years in good health.

The DNA sequence is TGTGCCAGCAGCGCCGGTAGTAGGGGGAACACTGAAGCTTTCTTT. Translation gives CASSAGSRGNTEAFF. Recombination connected TRBV9 to TRBJ1-1; the D gene is possibly TRBD1, with 5 bases matching. Its CDR3 holds 15 amino acids, cysteine through phenylalanine. Only CDR3 DNA is held: 45 bases, read in frame from base 1. V is shortened by 3 bases, J by 1 base, and the region joining them spans 13 bases. The germline V gene specifies SGDLS as CDR1 and YYNGEE as CDR2.